This T cell receptor (beta chain) derives from a study of OX40 agonist ivuxolimab in advanced cancers. This clone appeared a single time. Method: immunoSEQ multiplex PCR; TCRdb's copy keeps in-frame clones and lacks some. This sample has around 31,000 clones, with 88% found just once. This clonotype was sampled from an adult with an advanced solid tumor such as melanoma, head and neck, liver or kidney cancer. The starting material was CD4+ or CD8+ T cells sorted from blood, obtained in a trial of the OX40 agonist ivuxolimab.

Here the CDR3 reads CASSSLAGGIVNEQFF. CDR3 coding DNA: TGTGCCAGCAGCTCTCTAGCGGGGGGGATTGTAAATGAGCAGTTCTTC. The V call is TRBV7-9, the J call TRBJ2-1, with TRBD2 matching 12 bases. This CDR3 region has 16 residues. The trim removed 4 bases at V and 7 bases at J, leaving 8 bases unmatched. Germline V gene lookup returns CDR1 SEHNR and CDR2 FQNEAQ (reference sequence).